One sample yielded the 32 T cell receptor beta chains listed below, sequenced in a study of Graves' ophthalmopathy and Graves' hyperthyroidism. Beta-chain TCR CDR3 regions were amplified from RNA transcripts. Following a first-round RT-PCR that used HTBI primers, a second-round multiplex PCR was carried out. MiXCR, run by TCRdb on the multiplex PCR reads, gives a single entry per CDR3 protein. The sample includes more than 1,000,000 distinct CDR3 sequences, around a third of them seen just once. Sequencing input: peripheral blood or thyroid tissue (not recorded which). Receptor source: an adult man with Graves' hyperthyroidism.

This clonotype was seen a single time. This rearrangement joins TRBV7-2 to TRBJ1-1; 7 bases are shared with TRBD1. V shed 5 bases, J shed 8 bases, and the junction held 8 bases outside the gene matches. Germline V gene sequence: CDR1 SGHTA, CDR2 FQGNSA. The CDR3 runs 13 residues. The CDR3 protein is CASSTNRGGEAFF. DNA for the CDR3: TGTGCCAGCAGCACGAACAGGGGTGGAGAAGCTTTCTTT. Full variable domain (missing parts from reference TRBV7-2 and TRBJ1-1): GAGVSQSPSNKVTEKGKDVELRCDPISGHTALYWYRQSLGQGLEFLIYFQGNSAPDKSGLPSDRFSAERTGGSVSTLTIQRTQQEDSAVYLCASSTNRGGEAFFGQGTRLTVV.

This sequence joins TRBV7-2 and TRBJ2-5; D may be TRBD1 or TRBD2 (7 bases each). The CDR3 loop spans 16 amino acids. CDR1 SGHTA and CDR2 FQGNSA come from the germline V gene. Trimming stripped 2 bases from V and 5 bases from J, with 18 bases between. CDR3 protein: CASSLYQGGAIETQYF. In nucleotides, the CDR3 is TGTGCCAGCAGCTTATACCAGGGGGGGGCCATTGAGACCCAGTACTTC. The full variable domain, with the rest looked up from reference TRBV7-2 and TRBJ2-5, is GAGVSQSPSNKVTEKGKDVELRCDPISGHTALYWYRQSLGQGLEFLIYFQGNSAPDKSGLPSDRFSAERTGGSVSTLTIQRTQQEDSAVYLCASSLYQGGAIETQYFGPGTRLLVL.

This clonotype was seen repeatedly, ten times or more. Here the CDR3 DNA reads TGTGCCAGCAGCCGCTGGACAGGGGCGAGTACGAGCACTGAAGCTTTCTTT. As protein: CASSRWTGASTSTEAFF. This chain joins TRBV7-2 and TRBJ1-1, with 9 bases that match TRBD1. The CDR3 spans 17 residues. Germline V gene sequence: CDR1 SGHTA, CDR2 FQGNSA. With V trimmed by 5 bases and J by 4 bases, 14 bases remained unmatched. The variable domain in full, completed from reference TRBV7-2 and TRBJ1-1, reads GAGVSQSPSNKVTEKGKDVELRCDPISGHTALYWYRQSLGQGLEFLIYFQGNSAPDKSGLPSDRFSAERTGGSVSTLTIQRTQQEDSAVYLCASSRWTGASTSTEAFFGQGTRLTVV.

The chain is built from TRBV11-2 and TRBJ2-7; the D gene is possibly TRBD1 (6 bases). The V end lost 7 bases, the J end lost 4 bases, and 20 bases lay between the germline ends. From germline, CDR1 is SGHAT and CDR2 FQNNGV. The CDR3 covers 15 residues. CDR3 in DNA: TGTGCCAGCACACTTCGAGTCGGGACACATTACGAGCAGTACTTC. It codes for CASTLRVGTHYEQYF. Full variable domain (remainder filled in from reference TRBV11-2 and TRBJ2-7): EAGVAQSPRYKIIEKRQSVAFWCNPISGHATLYWYQQILGQGPKLLIQFQNNGVVDDSQLPKDRFSAERLKGVDSTLKIQPAKLEDSAVYLCASTLRVGTHYEQYFGPGTRLTVT.

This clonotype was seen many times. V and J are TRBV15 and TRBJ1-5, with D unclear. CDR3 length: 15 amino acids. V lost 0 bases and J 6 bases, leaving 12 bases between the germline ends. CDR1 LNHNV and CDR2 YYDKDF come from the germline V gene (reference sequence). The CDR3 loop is CATSRDSAGPQPQHF. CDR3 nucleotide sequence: TGTGCCACCAGCAGAGATTCCGCTGGGCCTCAGCCCCAGCATTTT.

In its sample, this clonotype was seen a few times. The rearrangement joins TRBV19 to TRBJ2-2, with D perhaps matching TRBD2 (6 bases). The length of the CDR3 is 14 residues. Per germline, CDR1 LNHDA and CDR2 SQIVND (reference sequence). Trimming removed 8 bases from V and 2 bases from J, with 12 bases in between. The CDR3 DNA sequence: TGTGCCAGTTCGCTAGCGATAAACACCGGGGAGCTGTTTTTT. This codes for CASSLAINTGELFF. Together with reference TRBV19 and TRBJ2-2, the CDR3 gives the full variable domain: DGGITQSPKYLFRKEGQNVTLSCEQNLNHDAMYWYRQDPGQGLRLIYYSQIVNDFQKGDIAEGYSVSREKKESFPLTVTSAQKNPTAFYLCASSLAINTGELFFGEGSRLTVL.

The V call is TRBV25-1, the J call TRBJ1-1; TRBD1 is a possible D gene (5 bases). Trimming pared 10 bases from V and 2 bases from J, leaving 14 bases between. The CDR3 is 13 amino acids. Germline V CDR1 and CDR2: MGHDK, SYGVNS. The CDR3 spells CAKLGGGNTEAFF. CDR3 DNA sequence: TGTGCCAAACTGGGCGGGGGAAACACTGAAGCTTTCTTT.

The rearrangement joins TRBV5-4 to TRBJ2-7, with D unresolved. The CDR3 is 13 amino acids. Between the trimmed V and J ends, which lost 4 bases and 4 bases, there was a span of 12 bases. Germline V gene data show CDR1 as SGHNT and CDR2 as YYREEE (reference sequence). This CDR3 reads CASSLTAGYEQYF. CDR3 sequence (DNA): TGTGCCAGCAGCCTTACGGCCGGATACGAGCAGTACTTC.

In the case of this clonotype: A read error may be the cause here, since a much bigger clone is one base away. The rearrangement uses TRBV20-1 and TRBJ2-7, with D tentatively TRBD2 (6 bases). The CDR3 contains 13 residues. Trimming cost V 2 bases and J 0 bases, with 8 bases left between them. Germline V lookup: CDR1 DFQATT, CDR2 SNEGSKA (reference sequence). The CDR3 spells CSARWEDSYEQYF. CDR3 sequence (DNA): TGCAGTGCTAGATGGGAGGACTCCTACGAGCAGTACTTC.

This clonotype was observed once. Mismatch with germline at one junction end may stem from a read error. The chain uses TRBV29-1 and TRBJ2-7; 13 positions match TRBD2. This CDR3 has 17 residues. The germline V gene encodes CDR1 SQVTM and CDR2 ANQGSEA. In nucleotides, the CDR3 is TGCAGCGTACACGGACAGGGCGGGACTAGCGGGGACTACGTGCAGTACTTC. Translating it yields CSVHGQGGTSGDYVQYF.

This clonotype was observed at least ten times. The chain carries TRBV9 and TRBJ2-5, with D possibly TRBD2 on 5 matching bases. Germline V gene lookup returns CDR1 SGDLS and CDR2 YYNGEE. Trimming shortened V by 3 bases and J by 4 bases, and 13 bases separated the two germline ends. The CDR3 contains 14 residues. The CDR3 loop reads CASSALSGGETQYF. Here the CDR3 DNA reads TGTGCCAGCAGCGCCTTGAGCGGCGGAGAGACCCAGTACTTC.

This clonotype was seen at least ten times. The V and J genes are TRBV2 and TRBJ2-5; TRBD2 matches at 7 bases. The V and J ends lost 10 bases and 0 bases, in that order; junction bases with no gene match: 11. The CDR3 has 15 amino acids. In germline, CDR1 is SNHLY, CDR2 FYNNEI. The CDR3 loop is CAIPGRERYQETQYF. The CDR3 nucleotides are TGTGCCATCCCAGGGAGGGAGCGATACCAAGAGACCCAGTACTTC.

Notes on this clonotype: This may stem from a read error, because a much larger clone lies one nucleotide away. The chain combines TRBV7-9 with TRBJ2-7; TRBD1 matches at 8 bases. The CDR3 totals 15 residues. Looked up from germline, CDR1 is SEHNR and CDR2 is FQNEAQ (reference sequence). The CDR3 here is CASTSGGSRGYGQYF. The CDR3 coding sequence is TGTGCCAGCACCTCAGGGGGCTCGAGGGGCTACGGGCAGTACTTC.

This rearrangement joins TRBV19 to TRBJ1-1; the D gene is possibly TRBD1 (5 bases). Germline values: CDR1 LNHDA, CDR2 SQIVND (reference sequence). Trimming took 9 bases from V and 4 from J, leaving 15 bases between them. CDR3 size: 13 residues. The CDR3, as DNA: TGTGCCAGCAGTTCCAGGGCGACCACTGAAGCTTTCTTT. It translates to CASSSRATTEAFF.

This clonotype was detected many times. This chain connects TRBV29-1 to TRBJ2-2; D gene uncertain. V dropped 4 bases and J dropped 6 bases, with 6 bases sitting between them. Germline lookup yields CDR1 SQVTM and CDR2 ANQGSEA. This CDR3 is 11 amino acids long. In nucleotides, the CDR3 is TGCAGCGTTGTCGGGCCCGGGGAGCTGTTTTTT. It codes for CSVVGPGELFF.

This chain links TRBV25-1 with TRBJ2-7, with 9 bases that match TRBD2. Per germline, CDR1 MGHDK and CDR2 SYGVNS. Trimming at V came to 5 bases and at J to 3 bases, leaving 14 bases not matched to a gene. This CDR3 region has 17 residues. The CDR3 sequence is CASSLYETSGRLYEQYF. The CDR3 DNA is TGTGCCAGCAGTTTGTACGAGACTAGCGGCCGACTCTACGAGCAGTACTTC.

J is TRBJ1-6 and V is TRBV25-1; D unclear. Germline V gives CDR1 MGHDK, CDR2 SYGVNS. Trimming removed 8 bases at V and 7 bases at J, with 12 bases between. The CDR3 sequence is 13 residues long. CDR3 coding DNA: TGTGCCAGCTCGATCGGTAGAAATTCACCCCTCCACTTT. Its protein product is CASSIGRNSPLHF.

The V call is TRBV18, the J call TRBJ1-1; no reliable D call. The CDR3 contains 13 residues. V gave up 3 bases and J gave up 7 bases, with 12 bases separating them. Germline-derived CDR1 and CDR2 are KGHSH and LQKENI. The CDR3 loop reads CASSPSEWGEAFF. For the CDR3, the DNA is TGTGCCAGCTCACCCTCAGAATGGGGTGAAGCTTTCTTT. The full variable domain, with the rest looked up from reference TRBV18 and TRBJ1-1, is NAGVMQNPRHLVRRRGQEARLRCSPMKGHSHVYWYRQLPEEGLKFMVYLQKENIIDESGMPKERFSAEFPKEGPSILRIQQVVRGDSAAYFCASSPSEWGEAFFGQGTRLTVV.

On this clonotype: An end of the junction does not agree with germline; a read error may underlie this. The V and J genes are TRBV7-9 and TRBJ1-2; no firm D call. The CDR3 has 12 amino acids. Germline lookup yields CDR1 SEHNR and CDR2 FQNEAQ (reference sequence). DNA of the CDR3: TGTGCCAGCAGCTTAGCCGACTATGGCCACACCTTC. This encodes CASSLADYGHTF.

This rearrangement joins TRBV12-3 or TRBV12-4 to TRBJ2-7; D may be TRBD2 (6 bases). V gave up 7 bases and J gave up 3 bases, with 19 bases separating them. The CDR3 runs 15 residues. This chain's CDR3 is CASTDGAGTLYEQYF. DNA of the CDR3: TGTGCCAGCACCGATGGGGCAGGGACTCTCTACGAGCAGTACTTC.

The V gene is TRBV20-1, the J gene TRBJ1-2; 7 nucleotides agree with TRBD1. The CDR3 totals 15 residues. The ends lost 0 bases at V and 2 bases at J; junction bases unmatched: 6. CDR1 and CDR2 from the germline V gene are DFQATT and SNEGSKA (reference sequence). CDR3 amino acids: CSARDSDRPNYGYTF. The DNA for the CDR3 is TGCAGTGCTAGAGATTCGGACAGGCCCAACTATGGCTACACCTTC.

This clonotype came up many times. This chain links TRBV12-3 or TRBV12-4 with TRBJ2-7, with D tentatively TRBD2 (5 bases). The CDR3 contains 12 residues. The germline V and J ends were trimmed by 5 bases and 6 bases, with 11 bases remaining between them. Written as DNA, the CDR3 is TGTGCCAGCAGTATAACACGGGGCGAGCAGTACTTC. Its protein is CASSITRGEQYF.

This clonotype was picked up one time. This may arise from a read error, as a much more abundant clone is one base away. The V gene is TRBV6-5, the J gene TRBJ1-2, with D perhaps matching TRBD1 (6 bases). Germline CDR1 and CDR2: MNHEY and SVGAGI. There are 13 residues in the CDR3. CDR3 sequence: CASRQQGDPGFTF. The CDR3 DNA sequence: TGTGCCAGCAGACAACAGGGAGACCCTGGCTTCACCTTC.

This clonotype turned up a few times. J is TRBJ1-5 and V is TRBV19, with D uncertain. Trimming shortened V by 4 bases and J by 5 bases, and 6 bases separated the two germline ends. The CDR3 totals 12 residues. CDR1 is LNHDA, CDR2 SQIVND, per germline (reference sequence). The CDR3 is CASSKSHQPQHF. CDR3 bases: TGTGCCAGTAGTAAAAGCCATCAGCCCCAGCATTTT.

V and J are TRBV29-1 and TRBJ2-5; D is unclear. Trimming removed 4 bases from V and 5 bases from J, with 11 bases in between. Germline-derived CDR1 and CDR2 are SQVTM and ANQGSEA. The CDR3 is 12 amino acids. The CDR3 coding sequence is TGCAGCGTTGCTCGGCAGAGTGAGACCCAGTACTTC. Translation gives CSVARQSETQYF. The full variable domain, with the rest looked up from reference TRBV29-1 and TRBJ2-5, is SAVISQKPSRDICQRGTSLTIQCQVDSQVTMMFWYRQQPGQSLTLIATANQGSEATYESGFVIDKFPISRPNLTFSTLTVSNMSPEDSSIYLCSVARQSETQYFGPGTRLLVL.

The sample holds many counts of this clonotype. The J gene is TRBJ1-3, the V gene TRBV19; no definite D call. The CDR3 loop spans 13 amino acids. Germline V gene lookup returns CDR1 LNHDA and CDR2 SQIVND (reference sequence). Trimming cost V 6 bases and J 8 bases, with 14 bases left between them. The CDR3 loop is CASRRELLDTIYF. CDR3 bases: TGTGCCAGTAGGAGGGAGTTGCTGGACACCATATATTTT.

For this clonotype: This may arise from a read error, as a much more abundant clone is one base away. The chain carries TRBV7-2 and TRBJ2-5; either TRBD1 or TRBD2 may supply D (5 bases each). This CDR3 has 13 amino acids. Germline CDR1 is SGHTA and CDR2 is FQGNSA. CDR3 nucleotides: TGTGCCAGCAGCTTAAGTATCCCGGGGACCCAGCACTTC. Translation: CASSLSIPGTQHF.

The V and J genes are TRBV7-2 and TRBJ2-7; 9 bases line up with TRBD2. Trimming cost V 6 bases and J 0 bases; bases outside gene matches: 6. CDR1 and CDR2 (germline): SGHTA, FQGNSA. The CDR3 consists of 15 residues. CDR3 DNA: TGTGCCAGCAGTGCGGGACTAGCCATCTCCTACGAGCAGTACTTC. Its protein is CASSAGLAISYEQYF.

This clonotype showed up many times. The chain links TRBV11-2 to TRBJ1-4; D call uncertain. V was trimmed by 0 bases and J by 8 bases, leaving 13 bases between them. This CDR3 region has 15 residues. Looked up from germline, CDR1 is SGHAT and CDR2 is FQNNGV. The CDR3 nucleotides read TGTGCCAGCAGCTTAGAACGAGGTGGCCGGGAAAAACTGTTTTTT. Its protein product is CASSLERGGREKLFF.

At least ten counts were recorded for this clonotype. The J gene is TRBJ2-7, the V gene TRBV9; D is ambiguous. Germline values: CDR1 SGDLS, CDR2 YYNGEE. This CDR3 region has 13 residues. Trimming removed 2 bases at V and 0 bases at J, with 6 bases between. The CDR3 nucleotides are TGTGCCAGCAGCGTGGGGAACTCCTACGAGCAGTACTTC. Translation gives CASSVGNSYEQYF.

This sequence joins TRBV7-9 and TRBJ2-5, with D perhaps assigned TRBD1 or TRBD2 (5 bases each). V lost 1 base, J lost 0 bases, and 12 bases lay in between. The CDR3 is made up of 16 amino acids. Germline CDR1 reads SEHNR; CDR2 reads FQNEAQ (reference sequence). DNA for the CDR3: TGTGCCAGCAGCTTAGGTTGGAGAGGGGACCAAGAGACCCAGTACTTC. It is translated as CASSLGWRGDQETQYF.

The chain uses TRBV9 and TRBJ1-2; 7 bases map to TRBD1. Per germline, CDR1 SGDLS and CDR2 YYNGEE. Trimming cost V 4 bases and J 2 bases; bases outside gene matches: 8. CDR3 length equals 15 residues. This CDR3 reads CASSPEGQQNYGYTF. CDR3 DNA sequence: TGTGCCAGCAGCCCCGAGGGACAGCAAAACTATGGCTACACCTTC.